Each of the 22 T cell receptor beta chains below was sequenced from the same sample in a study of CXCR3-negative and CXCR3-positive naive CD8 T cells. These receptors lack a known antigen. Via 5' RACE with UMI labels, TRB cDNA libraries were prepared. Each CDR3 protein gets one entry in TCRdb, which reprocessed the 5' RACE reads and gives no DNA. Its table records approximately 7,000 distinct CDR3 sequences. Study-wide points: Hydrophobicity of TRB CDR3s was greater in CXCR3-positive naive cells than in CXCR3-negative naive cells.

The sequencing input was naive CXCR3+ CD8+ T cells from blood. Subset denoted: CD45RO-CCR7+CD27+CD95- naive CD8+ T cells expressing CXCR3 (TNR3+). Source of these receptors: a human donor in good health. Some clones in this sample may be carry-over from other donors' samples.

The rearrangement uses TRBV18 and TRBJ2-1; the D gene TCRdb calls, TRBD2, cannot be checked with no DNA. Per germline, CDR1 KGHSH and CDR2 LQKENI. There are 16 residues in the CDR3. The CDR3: CASSPEWTSGYNEQFF.

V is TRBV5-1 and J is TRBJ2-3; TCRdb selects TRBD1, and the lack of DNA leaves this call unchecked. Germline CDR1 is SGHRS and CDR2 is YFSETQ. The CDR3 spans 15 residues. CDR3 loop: CASSRWEPSTDTQYF.

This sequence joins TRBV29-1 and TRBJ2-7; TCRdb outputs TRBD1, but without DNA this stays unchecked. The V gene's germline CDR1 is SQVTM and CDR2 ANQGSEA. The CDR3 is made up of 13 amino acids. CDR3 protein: CSVRGQSSYEQYF.

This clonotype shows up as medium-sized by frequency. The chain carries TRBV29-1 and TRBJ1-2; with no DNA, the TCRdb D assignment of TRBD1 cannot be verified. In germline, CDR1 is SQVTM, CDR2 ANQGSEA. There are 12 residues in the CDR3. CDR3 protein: CSVSGGLHGYTF.

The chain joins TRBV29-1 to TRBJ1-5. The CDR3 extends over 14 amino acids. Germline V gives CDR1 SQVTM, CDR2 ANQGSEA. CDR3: CSVLLPNTDQPQHF.

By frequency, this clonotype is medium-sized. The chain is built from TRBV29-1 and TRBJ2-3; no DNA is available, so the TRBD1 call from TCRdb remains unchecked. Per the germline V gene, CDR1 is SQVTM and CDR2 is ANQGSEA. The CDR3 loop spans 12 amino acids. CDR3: CSVEQGPDTQYF.

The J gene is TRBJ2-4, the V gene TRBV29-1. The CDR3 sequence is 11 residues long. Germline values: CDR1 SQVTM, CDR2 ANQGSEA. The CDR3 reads CSARKENIQYF. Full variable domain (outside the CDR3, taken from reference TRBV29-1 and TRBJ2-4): SAVISQKPSRDICQRGTSLTIQCQVDSQVTMMFWYRQQPGQSLTLIATANQGSEATYESGFVIDKFPISRPNLTFSTLTVSNMSPEDSSIYLCSARKENIQYFGAGTRLSVL.

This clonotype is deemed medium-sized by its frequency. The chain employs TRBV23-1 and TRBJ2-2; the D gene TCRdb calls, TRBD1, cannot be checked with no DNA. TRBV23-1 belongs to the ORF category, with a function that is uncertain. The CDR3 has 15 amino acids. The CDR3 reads CASSPGSPRAGELFF.

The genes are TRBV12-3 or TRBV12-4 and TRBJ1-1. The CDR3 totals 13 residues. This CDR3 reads CASSLERDTEAFF.

The CDR3 reads CSVWGGRATDTQYF. The rearrangement uses TRBV29-1 and TRBJ2-3; there is no DNA to check the TCRdb D call of TRBD1. The germline CDR1 and CDR2 sequences are SQVTM and ANQGSEA. The CDR3 runs to 14 residues.

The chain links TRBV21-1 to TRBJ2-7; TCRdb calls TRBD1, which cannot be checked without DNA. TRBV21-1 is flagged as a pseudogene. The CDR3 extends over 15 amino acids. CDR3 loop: CASSRKSGFTYEQYF.

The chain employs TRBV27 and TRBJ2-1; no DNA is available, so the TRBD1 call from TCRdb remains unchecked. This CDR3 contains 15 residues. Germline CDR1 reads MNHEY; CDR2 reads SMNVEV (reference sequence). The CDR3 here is CASSLGDRAYNEQFF.

The CDR3 loop reads CASSIVLGTAYNEQFF. The gene calls are TRBV19 and TRBJ2-1; TCRdb's assignment of TRBD1 cannot be checked, as there is no DNA. The CDR3 contains 16 residues. Germline-derived CDR1 and CDR2 are LNHDA and SQIVND (reference sequence).

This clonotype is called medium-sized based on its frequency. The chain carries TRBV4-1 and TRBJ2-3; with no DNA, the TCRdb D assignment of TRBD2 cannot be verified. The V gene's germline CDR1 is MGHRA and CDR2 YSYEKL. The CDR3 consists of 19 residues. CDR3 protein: CASSQVGQVLAGDSDTQYF.

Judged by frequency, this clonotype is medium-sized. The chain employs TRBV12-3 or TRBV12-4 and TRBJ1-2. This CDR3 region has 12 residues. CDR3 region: CASSWGTAGYTF.

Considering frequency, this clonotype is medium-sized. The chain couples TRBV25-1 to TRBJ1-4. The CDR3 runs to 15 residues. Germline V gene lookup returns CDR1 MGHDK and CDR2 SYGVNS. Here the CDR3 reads CASSDHRGGNEKLFF.

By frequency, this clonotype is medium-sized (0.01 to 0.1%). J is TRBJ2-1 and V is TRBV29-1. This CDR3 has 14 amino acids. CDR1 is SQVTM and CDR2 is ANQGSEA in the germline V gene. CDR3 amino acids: CSVRSGPIYNEQFF.

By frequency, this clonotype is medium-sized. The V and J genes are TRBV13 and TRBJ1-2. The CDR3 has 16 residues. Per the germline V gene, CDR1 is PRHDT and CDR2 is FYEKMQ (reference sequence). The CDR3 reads CASSLGVYGEYNGYTF.

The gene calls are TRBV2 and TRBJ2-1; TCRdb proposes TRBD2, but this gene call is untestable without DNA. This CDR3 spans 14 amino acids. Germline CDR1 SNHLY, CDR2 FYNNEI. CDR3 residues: CAFLLAGPFNEQFF.

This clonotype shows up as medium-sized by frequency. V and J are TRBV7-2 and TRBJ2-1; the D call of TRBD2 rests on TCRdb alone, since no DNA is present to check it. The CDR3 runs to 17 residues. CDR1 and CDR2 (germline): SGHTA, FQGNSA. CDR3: CASSLAPGLADYNEQFF.

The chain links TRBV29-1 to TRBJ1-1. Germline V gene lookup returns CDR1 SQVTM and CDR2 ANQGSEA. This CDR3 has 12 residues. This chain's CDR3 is CSVESWEPEAFF.

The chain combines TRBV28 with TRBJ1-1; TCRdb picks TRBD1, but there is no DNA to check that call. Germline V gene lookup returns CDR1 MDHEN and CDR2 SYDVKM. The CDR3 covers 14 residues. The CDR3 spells CASSLQGWDTEAFF.